The clone carrying this T cell receptor beta chain occurred a few times. Its specificity is not known. Sequenced by immunoSEQ multiplex PCR; TCRdb stores in-frame clones only, minus some. The data hold around 20,000 clones, with approximately 70% observed a single time. The germline V gene has CDR1 SGHRS and CDR2 YFSETQ. This CDR3 contains 12 residues. V was trimmed by 3 bases and J by 5 bases, leaving 5 bases between them. Prior to sequencing, the ViraFEST assay stimulated PBMC with viral peptide pools, which expanded the antigen-specific CD4+ T cells. The culture ran for approximately 11 days before CD4+ T cells were isolated. Cultures used more than 1.5 million PBMC per well, about 10 IU/ml IL-2 and roughly 10 ug/ml peptides. This specimen comes from a study of vaccination effects on CD4 cells after COVID-19.

The TCR originated in a human donor who received a COVID-19 vaccine. Sequenced material: CD4+ T cells from PBMCs cultured with HCoV-229E spike peptides, taken before COVID-19 vaccination. This rearrangement joins TRBV5-1 to TRBJ2-2; no reliable D call. DNA for the CDR3: TGCGCCAGCAGCTGGCTTACCGGGGAGCTGTTTTTT. Its protein product is CASSWLTGELFF.